This T cell receptor (beta chain) appears in the sequencing data of a study of T cell repertoires in cytomegalovirus infection (dated by TCRdb to between 2017 and 2020). Looking at the study overall: Because public TCR beta signatures pointed to carriage of CMV infection together with the matching HLA type, the HLA type of each donor mattered for the analysis. The investigation overall reported the following: Cumulative frequency of public TCR beta family members discriminated carriers of CMV infection plus the relevant HLA type in this cohort and an independent roughly 330-donor cohort. The ex vivo response was dominated by HLA-C-restricted CMV-specific TCR beta clonotypes, and the single most frequent clonotype in two of eight donors was supplied by these HLA-C-restricted clonotypes.

The germline V end is reduced by 2 bases and the J end by 11 bases; junction bases left unmatched: 6. Including the terminal cysteine and phenylalanine, the CDR3 comprises 13 residues. Only CDR3 DNA is held: 39 bases, read in frame from base 1. From the germline V gene, CDR1 is SGHDT and CDR2 is YYEEEE. TCRdb records Illumina HiSeq 1500 as the sequencer. TCRdb reanalyzed the raw reads on its own, using fastp at Q25 for trimming and MiXCR for clone calling, and kept in-frame beta chains. Rows are unified per CDR3 protein, each entry keeping the most common DNA and genes. Present in this sample are 500,000 or so distinct CDR3 sequences, 16% of which were seen just once. The top ten clonotypes cover 20% to 30% of the sample. With respect to this clonotype: Its antigen is currently not known. No base qualities exist here, and no much larger clone lies one base off it.

This TCR was recovered from a human donor in good health (CMV status not recorded). Some clones in this sample may be carry-over from other donors' samples. The chain is assembled from TRBV5-6 and TRBJ1-1, and TRBD1 aligns with 10 junction nucleotides. Source material: CD8+ T cells from PBMCs. Read as DNA, the sequence is TGTGCCAGCAGCTTCCGGACAGGGGGAATGGCTTTCTTT. Translated, this gives CASSFRTGGMAFF.